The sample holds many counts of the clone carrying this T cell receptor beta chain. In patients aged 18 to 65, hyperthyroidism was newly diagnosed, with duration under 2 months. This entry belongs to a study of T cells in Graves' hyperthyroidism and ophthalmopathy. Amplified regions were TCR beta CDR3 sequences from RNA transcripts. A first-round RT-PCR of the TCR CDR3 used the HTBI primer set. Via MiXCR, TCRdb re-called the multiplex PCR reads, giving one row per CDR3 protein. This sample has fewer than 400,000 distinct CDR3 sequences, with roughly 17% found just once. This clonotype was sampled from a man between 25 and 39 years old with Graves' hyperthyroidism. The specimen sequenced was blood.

The CDR3 nucleotides read TGTGCCAGCAGTGAGTTGGGACAGGGGATTGTTTCAAGAGCCACTGAAGCTTTCTTT. It specifies CASSELGQGIVSRATEAFF. The chain employs TRBV6-4 and TRBJ1-1, with 10 bases identical to TRBD1. This CDR3 comprises 19 residues. With V trimmed by 3 bases and J by 4 bases, 17 bases remained unmatched. Germline V gene lookup returns CDR1 MRHNA and CDR2 SNTAGT.